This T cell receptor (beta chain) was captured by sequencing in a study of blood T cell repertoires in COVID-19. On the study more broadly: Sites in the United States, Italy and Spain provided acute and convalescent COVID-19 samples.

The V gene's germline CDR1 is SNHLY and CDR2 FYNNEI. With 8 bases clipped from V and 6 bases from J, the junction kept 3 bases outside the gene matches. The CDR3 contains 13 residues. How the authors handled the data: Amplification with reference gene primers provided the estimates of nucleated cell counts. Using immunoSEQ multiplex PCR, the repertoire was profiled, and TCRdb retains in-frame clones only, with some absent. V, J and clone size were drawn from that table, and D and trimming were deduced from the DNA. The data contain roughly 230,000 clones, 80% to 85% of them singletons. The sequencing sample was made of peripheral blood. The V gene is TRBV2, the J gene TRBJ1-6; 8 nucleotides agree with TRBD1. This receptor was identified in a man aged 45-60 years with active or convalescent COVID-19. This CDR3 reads CASQDRVNSPLHF. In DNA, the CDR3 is TGTGCCAGCCAGGACAGGGTTAATTCACCCCTCCACTTT.